The 23 T cell receptor beta chains below were found in one sample sequenced in a study of T cells in Graves' hyperthyroidism and ophthalmopathy. Researchers amplified the TCR beta CDR3 regions from RNA transcripts. TCR CDR3 underwent first-round RT-PCR with the HTBI primer set. MiXCR, run by TCRdb on the multiplex PCR reads, gives a single entry per CDR3 protein. Counted here are approximately 430,000 distinct CDR3 sequences, 15% to 18% occurring once; the ten biggest clones make up 11% to 15%. The sample comprised blood. These receptors all come from a young woman with Graves' hyperthyroidism.

The table lists this clonotype with a few counts. V is TRBV19 and J is TRBJ2-3; a weak D match, TRBD1 (6 bases). The V and J ends lost 4 bases and 1 base respectively, with 12 bases between them. The germline V gene encodes CDR1 LNHDA and CDR2 SQIVND (reference sequence). CDR3 length: 15 amino acids. The CDR3 here is CASSNDRLRTDTQYF. CDR3 DNA: TGTGCCAGTAGTAATGACAGGCTTCGCACAGATACGCAGTATTTT.

This clonotype came up a few times. This sequence joins TRBV4-3 and TRBJ1-1; D ambiguous. Germline V lookup: CDR1 LGHNA, CDR2 YSLEER. This CDR3 region has 15 residues. Trimming pared 2 bases from V and 0 bases from J, leaving 10 bases between. The CDR3 DNA follows: TGCGCCAGCAGCCAAAAAGCGGTAATGAACACTGAAGCTTTCTTT. As protein: CASSQKAVMNTEAFF.

This clonotype came up many times. The V gene is TRBV12-3 or TRBV12-4, the J gene TRBJ2-5, with 12 bases fitting TRBD1. The J segment lost 5 bases and the V segment lost 6 bases, leaving 7 bases of the junction unmatched. CDR3 length equals 15 residues. CDR3 nucleotides: TGTGCCAGCAGCACTGCCGGGACAGGGGGCGAGACCCAGTACTTC. Protein product: CASSTAGTGGETQYF.

This clonotype was seen only a few times. This chain joins TRBV10-3 and TRBJ2-1; 11 bases map to TRBD1. CDR1 is ENHRY, CDR2 SYGVKD, per germline. The length of the CDR3 is 15 residues. With 10 bases clipped from V and 4 bases from J, the junction kept 9 bases outside the gene matches. The CDR3, as DNA: TGTGCCACGAGCCCGGACAGGGGGCTGTACAATGAGCAGTTCTTC. This encodes CATSPDRGLYNEQFF.

A few counts support this clonotype. This chain uses TRBV6-6 with TRBJ1-2; D is uncertain. V was cut by 0 bases and J by 0 bases, with 8 bases left in between. CDR1 is MNHNY and CDR2 is SVGAGI in the germline V gene (reference sequence). The CDR3 spans 15 residues. CDR3 sequence: CASSYSRAANYGYTF. The CDR3 nucleotides read TGTGCCAGCAGTTACTCTCGGGCCGCTAACTATGGCTACACCTTC.

This CDR3 is CASRPILGGSLAKNIQYF. DNA for the CDR3: TGTGCCAGCAGACCGATCCTAGGAGGGTCTTTAGCCAAAAACATTCAGTACTTC. J is TRBJ2-4 and V is TRBV28, with TRBD2 as a possible D gene (6 bases). CDR3 size: 18 residues. V dropped 6 bases and J dropped 0 bases, with 21 bases sitting between them. CDR1 MDHEN and CDR2 SYDVKM come from the germline V gene.

This chain joins TRBV4-1 and TRBJ1-1, with TRBD1 matching over 7 bases. The CDR3 runs to 16 residues. Germline V gives CDR1 MGHRA, CDR2 YSYEKL. V trimming: 0 bases; J trimming: 3 bases; junction bases outside the gene matches: 7. DNA for the CDR3: TGCGCCAGCAGCCAAGAAAAGAGGGGGCGGGACACTGAAGCTTTCTTT. This sequence encodes CASSQEKRGRDTEAFF.

Of note for this clonotype: A read error may explain this, as a much larger clone is one base away. Since the CDR3 does not end with the conserved phenylalanine or tryptophan, this likely comes from a read error. The chain uses TRBV28 and TRBJ2-7, with D maybe TRBD2 (6 bases). This CDR3 contains 13 residues. CDR1 is MDHEN and CDR2 is SYDVKM in the germline V gene. Trimming removed 3 bases at V and 2 bases at J, with 8 bases between. The chain's CDR3 is CASSFASAYEQYL. CDR3 DNA sequence: TGTGCCAGCAGTTTTGCTAGCGCCTACGAGCAGTACCTC.

This clonotype was recorded at least ten times. The chain carries TRBV2 and TRBJ1-2; weak D call: TRBD1 (6 bases). The germline V gene encodes CDR1 SNHLY and CDR2 FYNNEI. This CDR3 comprises 14 residues. Trimming pared 6 bases from V and 6 bases from J, leaving 17 bases between. CDR3 protein: CASRAEQGFHGYTF. The CDR3 coding sequence is TGTGCCAGCAGAGCAGAACAGGGTTTTCATGGCTACACCTTC. Together with reference TRBV2 and TRBJ1-2, the CDR3 gives the full variable domain: EPEVTQTPSHQVTQMGQEVILRCVPISNHLYFYWYRQILGQKVEFLVSFYNNEISEKSEIFDDQFSVERPDGSNFTLKIRSTKLEDSAMYFCASRAEQGFHGYTFGSGTRLTVV.

This chain connects TRBV4-1 to TRBJ2-3; weak D call: TRBD2 (5 bases). The CDR3 extends over 16 amino acids. Germline CDR1 reads MGHRA; CDR2 reads YSYEKL. V was trimmed by 0 bases and J by 7 bases, leaving 17 bases between them. This CDR3 reads CASSQEASGGVNTQYF. The CDR3 DNA follows: TGCGCCAGCAGCCAAGAGGCGAGCGGAGGAGTGAATACGCAGTATTTT.

This clonotype showed up many times. In DNA form, the CDR3 reads TGCAGTGCTAGAGAGGCTGGGATACACCAGCATTTT. Encoded protein: CSAREAGIHQHF. This chain connects TRBV20-1 to TRBJ1-5; D gene unclear. The length of the CDR3 is 12 residues. Trimming took 0 bases from V and 12 from J, leaving 12 bases between them. Germline CDR1 DFQATT, CDR2 SNEGSKA (reference sequence).

This clonotype was detected ten times or more. This chain connects TRBV18 to TRBJ1-2; TRBD1 agrees at 7 bases. Trimming at V came to 1 base and at J to 4 bases, leaving 6 bases not matched to a gene. The CDR3 runs to 15 residues. The germline CDR1 and CDR2 sequences are KGHSH and LQKENI. CDR3 residues: CASSPQGGERYGYTF. CDR3 sequence (DNA): TGTGCCAGCTCACCACAAGGGGGCGAGCGCTATGGCTACACCTTC.

This clonotype was seen repeatedly, ten times or more. This rearrangement joins TRBV12-3 or TRBV12-4 to TRBJ1-6; D not resolved. The CDR3 sequence is 14 residues long. V was shortened by 2 bases and J by 5 bases, with 7 bases between the two germline ends. CDR3 bases: TGTGCCAGCAGTTTACAGTGGAATAATTCACCCCTCCACTTT. It is translated as CASSLQWNNSPLHF.

The CDR3 DNA is TGTGCCAGCAGTTACTTCGGGGCCGCCCAAGAGACCCAGTACTTC. Its translation is CASSYFGAAQETQYF. This chain links TRBV6-6 with TRBJ2-5, with D possibly called TRBD1 or TRBD2 (5 bases each). Germline CDR1 is MNHNY and CDR2 is SVGAGI (reference sequence). The CDR3 runs to 15 residues. The V end was cut by 1 base, the J end by 1 base, with 10 bases between.

This clonotype occurred many times. The chain recombines TRBV10-3 with TRBJ2-3; tentative D call: TRBD2 (5 bases). V gave up 11 bases and J gave up 1 base, with 13 bases separating them. Germline V gene lookup returns CDR1 ENHRY and CDR2 SYGVKD. CDR3 length: 13 residues. CDR3 amino acids: CASCLGGTDTQYF. As DNA, the CDR3 is TGTGCCTCCTGCCTCGGGGGCACAGATACGCAGTATTTT.

This chain connects TRBV10-3 to TRBJ1-2; no definite D call. This CDR3 spans 14 amino acids. The germline V gene has CDR1 ENHRY and CDR2 SYGVKD. Between the trimmed V and J ends, which lost 0 bases and 4 bases, there was a span of 9 bases. CDR3 in amino acids: CAISESSAIYGYTF. The CDR3 nucleotides read TGTGCCATCAGTGAGTCGTCAGCCATCTATGGCTACACCTTC.

There are many counts of this clonotype. The CDR3 is CASSVAGLEEKLFF. CDR3 nucleotides: TGTGCCAGCAGCGTGGCAGGGCTGGAAGAAAAACTGTTTTTT. V and J are TRBV9 and TRBJ1-4, with D possibly being TRBD1 (5 bases). The germline V gene encodes CDR1 SGDLS and CDR2 YYNGEE. Trimming pared 2 bases from V and 8 bases from J, leaving 13 bases between. The CDR3 runs 14 residues.

This clonotype was seen many times. The rearrangement links TRBV6-1 to TRBJ2-1; 9 bases fit TRBD2. CDR1 MNHNS and CDR2 SASEGT come from the germline V gene. J gave up 4 bases and V 4 bases, and 5 bases lay outside the gene matches. The CDR3 has 15 amino acids. This CDR3 is CASSVVAGAYNEQFF. The CDR3 DNA follows: TGTGCCAGCAGTGTGGTAGCGGGAGCATACAATGAGCAGTTCTTC.

The V gene is TRBV13, the J gene TRBJ1-2, with TRBD1 matching 8 bases. Germline-derived CDR1 and CDR2 are PRHDT and FYEKMQ (reference sequence). J was trimmed by 7 bases and V by 3 bases; bases with no gene match: 16. CDR3 size: 17 residues. CDR3 sequence: CASSFVILRQGFAGYTF. In DNA form, the CDR3 reads TGTGCCAGCAGCTTTGTCATTCTCAGACAGGGGTTTGCTGGCTACACCTTC.

This clonotype was seen more than once but under ten times. The chain recombines TRBV24-1 with TRBJ2-2, with D tentatively TRBD1 or TRBD2 (5 bases each). The germline V gene has CDR1 KGHDR and CDR2 SFDVKD. The CDR3 totals 13 residues. Trimming stripped 7 bases from V and 2 bases from J, with 7 bases between. The CDR3 region is CATSGANTGELFF. The CDR3 DNA reads TGTGCCACCAGCGGGGCCAACACCGGGGAGCTGTTTTTT.

The rearrangement joins TRBV9 to TRBJ2-2; D remains unclear. The CDR3 has 18 amino acids. Per the germline V gene, CDR1 is SGDLS and CDR2 is YYNGEE. V gave up 4 bases and J gave up 1 base, with 20 bases separating them. The CDR3 DNA reads TGTGCCAGCAGCTCCTTGAGACCTACTATAAAGAACACCGGGGAGCTGTTTTTT. Translation gives CASSSLRPTIKNTGELFF.

This clonotype has a count of ten or more. For the CDR3, the DNA is TGTGCCAGCGGTAAAGGCGTATCTGGGGCCAACGTCCTGACTTTC. The encoded protein is CASGKGVSGANVLTF. The V and J genes are TRBV6-2 or TRBV6-3 and TRBJ2-6; D is undetermined. The length of the CDR3 is 15 residues. CDR1 MNHEY and CDR2 SVGEGT come from the germline V gene. V lost 8 bases, J lost 1 base, and 12 bases lay in between.

There are many counts of this clonotype. The chain employs TRBV5-4 and TRBJ2-3; D is uncertain. Germline V gene sequence: CDR1 SGHNT, CDR2 YYREEE (reference sequence). The CDR3 totals 13 residues. V was cut by 4 bases and J by 0 bases, with 6 bases left in between. This CDR3 reads CASSAASTDTQYF. The DNA of the CDR3 is TGTGCCAGCAGCGCCGCTAGCACAGATACGCAGTATTTT.